The text below deals with one T cell receptor (beta chain). What it binds is not known. TCRdb fed the reads into MiXCR, producing one record per CDR3 protein. The sample has nearly 450,000 distinct CDR3 sequences; approximately 31% are singletons. The data were obtained in a study of T cell repertoires in cytomegalovirus infection. As for the study in general: Indicated by public TCR beta signatures were CMV infection and matching HLA type.

Whole-study findings and limits: Totalled public TCR beta family frequency picked out people who carried CMV plus the relevant HLA.

The sample taken for sequencing was PBMCs. The clonotype comes from a human donor in good health (CMV status not recorded). Some clones in this sample may be carry-over from other donors' samples.

The CDR3 sequence is CASSLRMGSPSGTQYF. CDR3 DNA: TGTGCCAGCAGTTTAAGGATGGGGAGTCCTTCGGGGACCCAGTACTTC. This chain joins TRBV12-3 or TRBV12-4 and TRBJ2-5; D is perhaps TRBD2 (5 bases). V lost 2 bases to trimming and J lost 7 bases, with 20 bases between them. CDR3 length: 16 residues.